This T cell receptor (beta chain) stems from a study of blood T cell repertoires in COVID-19 (TCRdb year 2020). Some background on the complete study: The collaborator samples originated in the United States, Italy and Spain and spanned the acute and convalescent phases of COVID-19. Deeply sampled blood TCRbeta repertoires from subjects exposed to, actively infected with, or recovered from COVID-19 were included in the dataset. Where available, HLA class I and class II types were taken from metadata supplied by the sample provider and were not determined by assay-based typing. The repertoires were released in a freely available public database intended as a resource for research on the immune response to SARS-CoV-2. Samples were obtained from the ongoing ImmuneRACE study (first 160 participants) and from 1,200 or so subjects provided by 6 global collaborators. Sample metadata almost always included a de-identified subject ID, COVID-19 status, age in years and sex. The prospective study material was composed of cDNA or gDNA derived from T cells, B-cell-depleted T cells, or PBMCs.

In regard to this clone: What antigen it recognizes has not been identified. Base qualities are not provided; no much larger clone lies one nucleotide away.

At the junction V is shortened by 5 bases and J by 1 base, with 18 bases in between. The germline V gene (reference sequence) specifies GTSNPN as CDR1 and SVGIG as CDR2. From the cysteine up to the phenylalanine, the CDR3 has a length of 15 residues. The sequence is cut down to CDR3 DNA, 45 bases in frame from base 1. Broader findings and caveats from the paper: Clinical and demographic metadata were provided uncurated, with the amount varying by source and participant.

TCRbeta CDR3 regions were amplified from genomic DNA using the immunoSEQ Assay, a bias-controlled multiplex PCR. On the authors' methods: Nucleated cell counts per sample were estimated from amplification of reference gene primers within the assay. To quantify the absolute abundance of each unique TCRbeta CDR3 rearrangement, sequence reads were collapsed and filtered. For each sample, productive Simpson clonality was calculated by taking the square root of Simpson's diversity index across productive rearrangements. This immuneACCESS table, as held by TCRdb, lists in-frame sequences with V and J called but not all clones. Of the missing ones, under half trace to an unresolved V gene in checked studies; the others have no known cause. The V and J calls and clone size were taken over from that table, and D and trimming were inferred from the DNA. In this sample the table shows approximately 72,000 clones, more than 75% of which occur a single time. Under 15% of the sample rests with the top ten.

The collaborating institutions used their own protocols to collect whole blood in K2EDTA tubes. For TCRbeta analysis, collaborators shipped samples as frozen whole blood, isolated PBMCs, or DNA extracted from either of those sample types. The sequenced material came from peripheral blood. Recombination linked TRBV30 to TRBJ2-7; TRBD2 could be the D gene, as 6 bases match. This sequence originates from a woman in her sixties with acute or convalescent COVID-19. At the DNA level, the sequence is TGTGCCTGGTCCCAGGGCGGGGCGGGGTCCTACGAGCAGTACTTC. The translation is CAWSQGGAGSYEQYF.